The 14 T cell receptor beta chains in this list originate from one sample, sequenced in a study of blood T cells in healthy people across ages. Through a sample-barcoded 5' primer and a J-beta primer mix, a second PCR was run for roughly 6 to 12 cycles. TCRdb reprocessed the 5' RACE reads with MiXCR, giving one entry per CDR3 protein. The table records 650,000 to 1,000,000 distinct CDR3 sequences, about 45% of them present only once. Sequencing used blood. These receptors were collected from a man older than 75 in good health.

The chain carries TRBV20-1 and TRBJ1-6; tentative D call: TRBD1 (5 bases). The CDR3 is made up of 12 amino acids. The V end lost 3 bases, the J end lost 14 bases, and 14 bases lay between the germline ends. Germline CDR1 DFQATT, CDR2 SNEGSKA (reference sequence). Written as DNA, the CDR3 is TGCAGTGCTAGTCCGAACCGGGGCACCCTCCACTTT. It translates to CSASPNRGTLHF.

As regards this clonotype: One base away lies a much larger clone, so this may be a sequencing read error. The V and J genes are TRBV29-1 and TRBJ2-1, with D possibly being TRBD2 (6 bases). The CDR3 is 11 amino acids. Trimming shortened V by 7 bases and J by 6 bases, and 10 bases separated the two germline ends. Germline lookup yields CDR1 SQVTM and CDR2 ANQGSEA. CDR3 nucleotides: TGCAGCGGTCTCGGGGGCAATGAGCAGTTCTTC. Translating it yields CSGLGGNEQFF.

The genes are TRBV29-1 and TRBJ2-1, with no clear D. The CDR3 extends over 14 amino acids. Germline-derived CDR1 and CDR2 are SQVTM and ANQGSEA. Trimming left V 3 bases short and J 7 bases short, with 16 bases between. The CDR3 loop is CSVEWASLWNEQFF. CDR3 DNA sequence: TGCAGCGTTGAGTGGGCCAGTTTGTGGAATGAGCAGTTCTTC.

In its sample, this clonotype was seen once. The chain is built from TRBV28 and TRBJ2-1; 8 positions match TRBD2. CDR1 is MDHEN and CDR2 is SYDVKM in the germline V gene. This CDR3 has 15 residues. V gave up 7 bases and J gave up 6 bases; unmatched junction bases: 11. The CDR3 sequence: CASILSGGGTNEQFF. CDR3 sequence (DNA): TGTGCCAGCATCTTATCCGGCGGGGGGACCAATGAGCAGTTCTTC.

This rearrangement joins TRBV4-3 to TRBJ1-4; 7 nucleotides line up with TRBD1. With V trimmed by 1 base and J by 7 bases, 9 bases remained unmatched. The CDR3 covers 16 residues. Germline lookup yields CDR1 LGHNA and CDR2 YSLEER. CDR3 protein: CASSQAGDRVGEKLFF. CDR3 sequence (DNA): TGCGCCAGCAGCCAAGCTGGAGACAGGGTCGGTGAAAAACTGTTTTTT.

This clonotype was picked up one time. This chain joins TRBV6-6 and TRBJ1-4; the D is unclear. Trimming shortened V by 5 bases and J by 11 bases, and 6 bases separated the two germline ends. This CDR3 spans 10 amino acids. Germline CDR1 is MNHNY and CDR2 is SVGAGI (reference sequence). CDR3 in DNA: TGTGCCAGCAGTCCGACGAAACTGTTTTTT. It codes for CASSPTKLFF.

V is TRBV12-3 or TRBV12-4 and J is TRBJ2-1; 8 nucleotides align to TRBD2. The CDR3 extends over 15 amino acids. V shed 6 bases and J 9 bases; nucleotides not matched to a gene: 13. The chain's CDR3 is CASSSGSFIVGEQFF. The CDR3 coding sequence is TGTGCCAGCAGCAGCGGGAGCTTTATAGTCGGTGAGCAGTTCTTC.

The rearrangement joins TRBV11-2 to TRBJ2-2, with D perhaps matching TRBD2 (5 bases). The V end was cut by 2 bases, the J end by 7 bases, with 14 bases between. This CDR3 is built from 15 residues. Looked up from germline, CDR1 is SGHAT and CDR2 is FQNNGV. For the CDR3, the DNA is TGTGCCAGCAGCTTAAACGGGGATCGGAGCGGGGAGCTGTTTTTT. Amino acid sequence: CASSLNGDRSGELFF.

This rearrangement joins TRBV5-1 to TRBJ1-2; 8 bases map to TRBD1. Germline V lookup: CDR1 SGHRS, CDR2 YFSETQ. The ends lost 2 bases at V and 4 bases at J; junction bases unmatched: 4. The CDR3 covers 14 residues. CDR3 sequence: CASSFNGQGYGYTF. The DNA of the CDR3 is TGCGCCAGCAGCTTCAACGGACAGGGCTATGGCTACACCTTC.

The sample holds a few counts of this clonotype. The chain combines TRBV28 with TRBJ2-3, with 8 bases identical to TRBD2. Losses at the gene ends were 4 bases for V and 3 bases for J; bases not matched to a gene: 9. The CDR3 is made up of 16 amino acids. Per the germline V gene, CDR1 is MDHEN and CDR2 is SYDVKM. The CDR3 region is CASSYPAGASTDTQYF. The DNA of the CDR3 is TGTGCCAGCAGTTACCCAGCGGGAGCTTCGACAGATACGCAGTATTTT.

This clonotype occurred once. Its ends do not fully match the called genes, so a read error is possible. The CDR3 coding sequence is TGTACCAGCAGCCAAGTCCGCTTGGAGCAGTTCTTC. It translates to CTSSQVRLEQFF. The V call is TRBV4-2, the J call TRBJ2-1; D unresolved. Germline CDR1 is LGHNA and CDR2 is YNFKEQ. The CDR3 contains 12 residues.

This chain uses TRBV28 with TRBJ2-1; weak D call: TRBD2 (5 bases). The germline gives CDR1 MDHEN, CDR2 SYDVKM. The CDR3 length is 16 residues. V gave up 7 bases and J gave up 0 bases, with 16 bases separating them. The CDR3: CASTPGGRSSYNEQFF. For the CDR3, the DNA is TGTGCCAGCACCCCAGGAGGACGGAGCTCCTACAATGAGCAGTTCTTC. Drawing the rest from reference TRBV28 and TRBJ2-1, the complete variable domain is DVKVTQSSRYLVKRTGEKVFLECVQDMDHENMFWYRQDPGLGLRLIYFSYDVKMKEKGDIPEGYSVSREKKERFSLILESASTNQTSMYLCASTPGGRSSYNEQFFGPGTRLTVL.

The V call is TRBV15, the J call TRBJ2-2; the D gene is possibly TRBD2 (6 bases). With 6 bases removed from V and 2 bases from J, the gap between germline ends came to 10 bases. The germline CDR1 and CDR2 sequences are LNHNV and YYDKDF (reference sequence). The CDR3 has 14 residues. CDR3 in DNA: TGTGCCACCAGGACGGGACTTAACACCGGGGAGCTGTTTTTT. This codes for CATRTGLNTGELFF.

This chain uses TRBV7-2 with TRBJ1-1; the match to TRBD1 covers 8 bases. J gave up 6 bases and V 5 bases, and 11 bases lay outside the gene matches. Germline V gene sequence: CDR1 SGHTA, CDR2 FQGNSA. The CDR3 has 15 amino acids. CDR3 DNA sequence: TGTGCCAGCAGCCTAGGACAGGGCTGGTCGGCTGAAGCTTTCTTT. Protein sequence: CASSLGQGWSAEAFF.